The text below deals with one T cell receptor (beta chain). Its antigen has not been determined. Nothing much larger sits one base from this clone, and base qualities are not available. The source of the sample is a study of technical replicates of blood from a few donors (dated by TCRdb to about 2017). Via the germline V gene, CDR1 is SGHRS and CDR2 YFSETQ. The CDR3, cysteine through phenylalanine, is 15 amino acids long. Only CDR3 DNA remains: 45 bases, in frame from the first base. Trimming leaves V shorter by 3 bases and J shorter by 4 bases, with the junction holding 3 bases beyond the gene matches. Receptors were amplified or captured by the immunoSEQ multiplex PCR assay. TCRdb limited this immuneACCESS table to in-frame rearrangements with V and J called. A share of clones is missing; checked studies link under half to unresolved V genes, and the rest is unexplained. Across this sample there are around 60,000 clones, with 70% to 90% seen only once. The leading ten clones occupy approximately 5% of the sample.

The V and J genes are TRBV5-1 and TRBJ2-1; TRBD1 lines up with 11 middle nucleotides. This receptor was taken from a human donor in good health. Some clones in this sample may be carry-over from other donors' samples. Sequenced sample: PBMCs. Here the CDR3 is given as CASSSGQGVYNEQFF. The DNA sequence follows: TGCGCCAGCAGCTCGGGACAGGGGGTTTACAATGAGCAGTTCTTC.